This paragraph covers one T cell receptor (beta chain) sequence. These data are taken from a study of blood T cell repertoires in COVID-19. Study details: In each case, the material was cDNA or gDNA derived from T cells, B-cell-depleted T cells, or PBMCs.

In the original analysis: Scientists estimated how many nucleated cells there were by amplifying reference gene primers. TCRdb's table, derived via immunoSEQ multiplex PCR, lists solely in-frame clones and lacks some. Clone size and the V and J calls come from that table; the DNA yielded D and trimming. The sample lists 54,000 or so clones; about 82% were seen once. The CDR3 extends over 14 amino acids. Germline V gene data show CDR1 as MNHNY and CDR2 as SVGAGI (reference sequence). The trim removed 6 bases at V and 5 bases at J, leaving 7 bases unmatched. Sequencing input: peripheral blood. This TCR derives from a woman of 80 years or more with acute or convalescent COVID-19. The gene calls are TRBV6-6 and TRBJ1-2; TRBD1 agrees at 9 bases. CDR3 in DNA: TGTGCCAGCAGATGGACAGGGGAGTTATATGGCTACACCTTC. Translating gives CASRWTGELYGYTF.